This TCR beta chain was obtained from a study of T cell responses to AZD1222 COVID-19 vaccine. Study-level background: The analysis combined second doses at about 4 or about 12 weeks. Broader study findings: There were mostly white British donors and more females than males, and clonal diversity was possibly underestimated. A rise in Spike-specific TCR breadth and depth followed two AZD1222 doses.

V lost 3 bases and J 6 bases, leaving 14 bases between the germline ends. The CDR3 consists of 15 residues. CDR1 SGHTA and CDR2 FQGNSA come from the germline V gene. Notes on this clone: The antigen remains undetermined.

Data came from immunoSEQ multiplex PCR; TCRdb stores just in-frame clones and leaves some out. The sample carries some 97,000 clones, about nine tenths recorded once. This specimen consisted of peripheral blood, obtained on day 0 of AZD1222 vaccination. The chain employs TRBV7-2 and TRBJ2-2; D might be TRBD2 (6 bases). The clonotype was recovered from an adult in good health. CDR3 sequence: CASSLLTRSPGELFF. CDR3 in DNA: TGTGCCAGCAGCTTGCTGACTAGGTCCCCCGGGGAGCTGTTTTTT. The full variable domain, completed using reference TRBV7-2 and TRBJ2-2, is GAGVSQSPSNKVTEKGKDVELRCDPISGHTALYWYRQSLGQGLEFLIYFQGNSAPDKSGLPSDRFSAERTGGSVSTLTIQRTQQEDSAVYLCASSLLTRSPGELFFGEGSRLTVL.